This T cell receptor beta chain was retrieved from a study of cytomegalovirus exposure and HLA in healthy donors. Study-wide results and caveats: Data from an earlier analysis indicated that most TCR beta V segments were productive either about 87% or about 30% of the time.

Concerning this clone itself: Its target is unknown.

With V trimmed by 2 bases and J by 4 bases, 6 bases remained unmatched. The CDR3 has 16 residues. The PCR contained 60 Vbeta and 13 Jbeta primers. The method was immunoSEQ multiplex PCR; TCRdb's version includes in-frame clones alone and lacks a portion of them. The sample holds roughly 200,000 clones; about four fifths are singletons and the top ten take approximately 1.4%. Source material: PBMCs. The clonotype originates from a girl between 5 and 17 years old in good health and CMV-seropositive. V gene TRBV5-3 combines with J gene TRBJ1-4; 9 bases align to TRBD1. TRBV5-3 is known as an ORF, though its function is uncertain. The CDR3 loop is CARSFGGTGFNEKLFF. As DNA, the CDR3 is TGTGCCAGAAGCTTCGGGGGGACAGGGTTTAATGAAAAACTGTTTTTT.